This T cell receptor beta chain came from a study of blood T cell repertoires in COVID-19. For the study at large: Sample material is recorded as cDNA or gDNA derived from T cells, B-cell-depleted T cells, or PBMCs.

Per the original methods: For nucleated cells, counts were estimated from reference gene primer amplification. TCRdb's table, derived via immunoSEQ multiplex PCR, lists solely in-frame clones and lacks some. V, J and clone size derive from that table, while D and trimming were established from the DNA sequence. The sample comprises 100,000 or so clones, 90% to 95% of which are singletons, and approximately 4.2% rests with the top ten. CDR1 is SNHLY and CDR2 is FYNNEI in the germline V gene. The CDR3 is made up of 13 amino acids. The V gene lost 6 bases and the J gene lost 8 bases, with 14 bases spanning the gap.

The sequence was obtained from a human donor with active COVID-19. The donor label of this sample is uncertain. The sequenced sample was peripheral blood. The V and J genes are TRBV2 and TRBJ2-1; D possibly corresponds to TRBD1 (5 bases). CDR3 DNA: TGTGCCAGCAGAGTAGGCAGGGTCGATGAGCAGTTCTTC. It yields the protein CASRVGRVDEQFF.